One and the same sample provided the 3 T cell receptor beta chains below, sequenced in a study of T cell responses to AZD1222 COVID-19 vaccine. TCRdb's table, derived via immunoSEQ multiplex PCR, lists solely in-frame clones and lacks some. Of 100,000 or so clones listed, roughly 85% were seen once; the top ten hold less than 3.5%. The sequences come from peripheral blood, collected on day 0 of AZD1222 vaccination. These receptors were taken from an adult in good health.

The chain recombines TRBV29-1 with TRBJ1-1, with 11 bases fitting TRBD1. The CDR3 spans 15 residues. CDR1 is SQVTM, CDR2 ANQGSEA, per germline. The V gene end was trimmed by 7 bases and the J gene end by 4 bases; junction bases not matched to a gene: 11. CDR3 protein: CSALWTGGATTEAFF. The CDR3 nucleotides are TGCAGCGCGCTATGGACAGGGGGCGCGACCACTGAAGCTTTCTTT.

The genes are TRBV5-6 and TRBJ1-2; D uncertain. The CDR3 runs 15 residues. Germline CDR1 reads SGHDT; CDR2 reads YYEEEE. V lost 0 bases to trimming and J lost 0 bases, with 9 bases between them. CDR3 in amino acids: CASSLVRSTNYGYTF. CDR3 DNA sequence: TGTGCCAGCAGCTTGGTCCGTTCCACTAACTATGGCTACACCTTC.

This sequence joins TRBV2 and TRBJ2-2, with D possibly TRBD2 on 7 matching bases. Germline V gene sequence: CDR1 SNHLY, CDR2 FYNNEI. The CDR3 totals 15 residues. Trimming cost V 5 bases and J 1 base, with 11 bases left between them. The CDR3 coding sequence is TGTGCCAGCAGTAGGGGGGGCAGGAACACCGGGGAGCTGTTTTTT. As protein: CASSRGGRNTGELFF.